What follows is one T cell receptor beta chain and its context. This entry is derived from a study of Graves' ophthalmopathy and Graves' hyperthyroidism. For repertoire sequencing, the TCR beta CDR3 regions were amplified from RNA transcripts. Investigators did first-round RT-PCR with HTBI primers, then second-round multiplex PCR. TCRdb redid the calling of the multiplex PCR reads with MiXCR, one entry per CDR3 protein. The sample yields 600,000 to 700,000 distinct CDR3 sequences, over 40% seen once. After removal of 5 bases from V and 1 base from J, the junction contained 6 bases not matched to a gene. Germline V CDR1 and CDR2: DFQATT, SNEGSKA (reference sequence). The CDR3 runs to 15 residues. What supplied the PBMCs was more than 7.5 ml of fresh peripheral blood.

The source of this sequence is an adult man with Graves' ophthalmopathy. The sequenced material came from peripheral blood. The V gene is TRBV20-1, the J gene TRBJ1-5, with 9 bases aligning to TRBD1. The CDR3 region has the DNA TGCAGTGCTGTAACAGGGGGCGGGAGCAATCAGCCCCAGCATTTT. Protein: CSAVTGGGSNQPQHF.